Below, 13 T cell receptor beta chains from the same sample are listed, as sequenced in a study of cytomegalovirus exposure and HLA in healthy donors (dated by TCRdb to between 2016 and 2019). Libraries were constructed by the immunoSEQ multiplex PCR assay. A mixture of 60 forward primers for TCR Vbeta segments and 13 reverse primers for TCR Jbeta segments was used in the multiplex PCR. TCRdb obtained this table from immuneACCESS and retained in-frame rearrangements with V and J assigned. These tables miss some clones; where compared with another copy, unresolved V genes account for less than half of the shortfall, and the remainder is unexplained. For this sample the table gives about 120,000 clones, of which 75% to 90% were detected only once. The ten largest clones represent under 3% of the sample. Material: PBMCs. These receptors originate from a young man in good health and CMV-seronegative.

The count of this clone is one. This chain uses TRBV5-1 with TRBJ2-1; D remains ambiguous. Per germline, CDR1 SGHRS and CDR2 YFSETQ. This CDR3 has 16 residues. V was shortened by 2 bases and J by 4 bases, with 16 bases between the two germline ends. CDR3 residues: CASSFVGDPVYNEQFF. The CDR3 nucleotides read TGCGCCAGCAGCTTCGTCGGAGACCCAGTTTACAATGAGCAGTTCTTC.

The rearrangement joins TRBV7-3 to TRBJ2-1, with 7 bases fitting TRBD2. Looked up from germline, CDR1 is SGHTA and CDR2 is FQGTGA. The CDR3 has 14 residues. The J segment lost 10 bases and the V segment lost 1 base, leaving 7 bases of the junction unmatched. The CDR3 nucleotides read TGTGCCAGCAGCTTAATGCCTAGCGGCCAGGAGCAGTTCTTC. It encodes CASSLMPSGQEQFF.

The chain joins TRBV7-6 to TRBJ1-3; D unclear. The germline V gene encodes CDR1 SGHVS and CDR2 FNYEAQ. V lost 4 bases to trimming and J lost 1 base, with 11 bases between them. The CDR3 is 15 amino acids. The CDR3 nucleotides are TGTGCCAGCAGCTCCCGGCGGGAATCTGGAAACACCATATATTTT. Protein: CASSSRRESGNTIYF.

This chain joins TRBV7-7 and TRBJ2-7; 7 positions match TRBD1. CDR3 length: 15 amino acids. V dropped 5 bases and J dropped 3; count of bases not matched to a gene: 10. The germline V gene has CDR1 SSHAT and CDR2 FNYEAQ (reference sequence). DNA of the CDR3: TGTGCCAGCAGCCAAAGACAGGGCACGGGCTACGAGCAGTACTTC. This gives the protein CASSQRQGTGYEQYF.

Remarks on this clone: Sequence at one end of the junction differs from germline and may be a read error. J is TRBJ1-5 and V is TRBV6-1; D remains unclear. The length of the CDR3 is 17 residues. The V gene's germline CDR1 is MNHNS and CDR2 SASEGT. CDR3 sequence reads: CASSEFSRLYSNQPQNF. The DNA for the CDR3 is TGTGCCAGCAGTGAGTTCTCAAGGTTGTATAGCAATCAGCCCCAGAATTTT.

The chain carries TRBV5-1 and TRBJ2-1; 13 nucleotides align to TRBD2. This CDR3 region has 16 residues. The germline V gene encodes CDR1 SGHRS and CDR2 YFSETQ. V was clipped by 0 bases and J by 6 bases; unmatched bases: 3. The CDR3 DNA follows: TGCGCCAGCAGCTTGGTGGGACTAGCGGGAACCAATGAGCAGTTCTTC. Its translation is CASSLVGLAGTNEQFF.

A note on this clone: An end of the junction does not agree with germline; a read error may underlie this. This chain links TRBV28 with TRBJ2-7; 8 bases are a match to TRBD2. From germline, CDR1 is MDHEN and CDR2 SYDVKM. The CDR3 covers 15 residues. The DNA for the CDR3 is TGTGCCAGCCACGGGCCCCCGGGAGGGCCTGGGGAGCAGTCCTTC. Amino acid sequence: CASHGPPGGPGEQSF.

The chain combines TRBV7-8 with TRBJ2-7, with no clear D. Trimming removed 0 bases from V and 6 bases from J, with 9 bases in between. Looked up from germline, CDR1 is SGHVS and CDR2 is FQNEAQ. This CDR3 is built from 13 residues. The CDR3 DNA follows: TGTGCCAGCAGCTTAGCGTCCGGCGGCGAGCAGTACTTC. Translation gives CASSLASGGEQYF.

V and J are TRBV28 and TRBJ2-5; 11 bases agree with TRBD2. The DNA matches TRBJ2-7 better at its end, which makes the J call doubtful. Per germline, CDR1 MDHEN and CDR2 SYDVKM. The CDR3 sequence is 13 residues long. Written as DNA, the CDR3 is TGTGCCAGCCAACTAGCGGGAGTCTACGAGCAGTACTTC. Its translation: CASQLAGVYEQYF.

J is TRBJ2-1 and V is TRBV4-3, with 7 bases aligning to TRBD2. The CDR3 extends over 18 amino acids. The germline gives CDR1 LGHNA, CDR2 YSLEER. V trimming: 1 base; J trimming: 4 bases; junction bases outside the gene matches: 13. DNA of the CDR3: TGCGCCAGCAGCCAAGGCTCAGCGGGACCACCGGATTACAATGAGCAGTTCTTC. Protein sequence: CASSQGSAGPPDYNEQFF.

A single count supports this clone. At one end, the junction sequence differs from germline, possibly due to a read error. The J gene is TRBJ2-7, the V gene TRBV14; D perhaps matches TRBD2 (5 bases). Germline CDR1 SGHDN, CDR2 FVKESK. The CDR3 is 18 residues long. In DNA form, the CDR3 reads TGTGCCAGCAGCCAAGAACGGAGTAGCTTTGGAGGATCCGACGAGCAGTCCTTC. Its translation is CASSQERSSFGGSDEQSF. Combining the CDR3 with reference TRBV14 and TRBJ2-7 gives the whole variable domain EAGVTQFPSHSVIEKGQTVTLRCDPISGHDNLYWYRRVMGKEIKFLLHFVKESKQDESGMPNNRFLAERTGGTYSTLKVQPAELEDSGVYFCASSQERSSFGGSDEQSFGPGTRLTVT.

J is TRBJ1-6 and V is TRBV15; TRBD1 matches 7 bases. The CDR3 covers 17 residues. With 4 bases clipped from V and 5 bases from J, the junction kept 11 bases outside the gene matches. Germline loops: CDR1 LNHNV, CDR2 YYDKDF (reference sequence). Written as DNA, the CDR3 is TGTGCCACCAGCACGAACAGGGGACGCGCCGATAATTCACCCCTCCACTTT. Translating gives CATSTNRGRADNSPLHF.

The chain combines TRBV18 with TRBJ1-1, with D unclear. Trimming left V 5 bases short and J 4 bases short, with 11 bases between. Germline CDR1 is KGHSH and CDR2 is LQKENI. CDR3 length equals 13 residues. CDR3 DNA: TGTGCCAGCTCATCTGGAGGTACCACTGAAGCTTTCTTT. Translated: CASSSGGTTEAFF.